Below are 24 T cell receptor beta chains sequenced from a single sample in a study of blood T cell repertoires in COVID-19. Method: immunoSEQ multiplex PCR; TCRdb's copy keeps in-frame clones and lacks some. The sample records 110,000 to 150,000 clones, approximately 79% being singletons. Sequenced material: peripheral blood. These receptors originate from a man in his fifties or sixties with active or convalescent COVID-19.

The V gene is TRBV6-5, the J gene TRBJ2-7; 8 nucleotides match TRBD1. After removal of 4 bases from V and 3 bases from J, the junction contained 11 bases not matched to a gene. Germline V gene data show CDR1 as MNHEY and CDR2 as SVGAGI. CDR3 length equals 16 residues. CDR3 sequence reads: CASSFFHGTGYYEQYF. CDR3 sequence (DNA): TGTGCCAGCAGTTTCTTCCACGGGACAGGTTACTACGAGCAGTACTTC.

The rearrangement uses TRBV7-9 and TRBJ2-5; no clear D gene. This CDR3 is built from 11 residues. The V and J ends lost 5 bases and 8 bases respectively, with 9 bases between them. The V gene's germline CDR1 is SEHNR and CDR2 FQNEAQ (reference sequence). The CDR3 loop reads CASSNSQTQYF. For the CDR3, the DNA is TGTGCCAGCAGCAATAGCCAAACCCAGTACTTC.

V and J are TRBV9 and TRBJ2-5, with 8 bases identical to TRBD1. CDR3 size: 16 residues. CDR1 is SGDLS, CDR2 YYNGEE, per germline. The V and J ends lost 4 bases and 4 bases, in that order; junction bases with no gene match: 12. The CDR3 sequence is CASSYGQGRRGETQYF. Written as DNA, the CDR3 is TGTGCCAGCAGCTACGGACAGGGAAGACGGGGAGAGACCCAGTACTTC.

The chain recombines TRBV30 with TRBJ2-2; D possibly corresponds to TRBD2 (5 bases). Germline V gene sequence: CDR1 GTSNPN, CDR2 SVGIG (reference sequence). The length of the CDR3 is 12 residues. V was trimmed by 2 bases and J by 6 bases, leaving 7 bases between them. CDR3 in amino acids: CAWSPGAGELFF. Here the CDR3 DNA reads TGTGCCTGGAGTCCCGGGGCCGGGGAGCTGTTTTTT.

The chain combines TRBV19 with TRBJ1-5, with D uncertain. V lost 3 bases to trimming and J lost 0 bases, with 9 bases between them. Per the germline V gene, CDR1 is LNHDA and CDR2 is SQIVND (reference sequence). The CDR3 loop spans 15 amino acids. The DNA of the CDR3 is TGTGCCAGTAGTATGGGCCTTAGTAGCAATCAGCCCCAGCATTTT. Translating it yields CASSMGLSSNQPQHF.

V usage is TRBV9 and J usage is TRBJ2-1, with 12 bases aligning to TRBD2. CDR3 length equals 17 residues. V lost 3 bases, J lost 10 bases, and 14 bases stayed unmatched. CDR1 is SGDLS, CDR2 YYNGEE, per germline. The CDR3 DNA follows: TGTGCCAGCAGCGGAGGATGGGCGGGACTAGCGGGCCAGGAGCAGTTCTTC. Residues: CASSGGWAGLAGQEQFF.

The genes are TRBV28 and TRBJ2-3, with D possibly TRBD2 on 6 matching bases. CDR1 and CDR2 from the germline V gene are MDHEN and SYDVKM. The V gene lost 2 bases and the J gene lost 1 base, with 16 bases spanning the gap. The CDR3 runs 17 residues. CDR3 bases: TGTGCCAGCAGTTTAAAGGCGGGGTGGGACCGCACAGATACGCAGTATTTT. Encoded protein: CASSLKAGWDRTDTQYF.

The V and J genes are TRBV29-1 and TRBJ2-4, with TRBD1 matching over 9 bases. CDR1 is SQVTM and CDR2 is ANQGSEA in the germline V gene. CDR3 length: 14 amino acids. The V segment lost 4 bases and the J segment 8 bases; nucleotides outside the gene matches: 9. The CDR3, as DNA: TGCAGCGTTGGGCCTACAGGGGGCGCAGACATTCAGTACTTC. Its protein product is CSVGPTGGADIQYF.

The chain is built from TRBV2 and TRBJ1-1; no reliable D call. The CDR3 loop spans 16 amino acids. The germline V gene encodes CDR1 SNHLY and CDR2 FYNNEI. V was cut by 0 bases and J by 1 base, with 12 bases left in between. CDR3: CASSEAGRTRNTEAFF. The CDR3 region has the DNA TGTGCCAGCAGTGAAGCCGGACGGACTCGGAACACTGAAGCTTTCTTT.

This clone appeared a few times. The chain has TRBV28 and TRBJ1-5; the D gene is possibly TRBD1 (5 bases). The CDR3 runs to 17 residues. Germline CDR1 is MDHEN and CDR2 is SYDVKM. The germline V and J ends were trimmed by 8 bases and 1 base, with 21 bases remaining between them. The CDR3 DNA sequence: TGTGCCAGCGTACTCCCCTCAGGGAGGGACAGCAATCAGCCCCAGCATTTT. Its protein is CASVLPSGRDSNQPQHF. Full variable domain (rest looked up from reference TRBV28 and TRBJ1-5): DVKVTQSSRYLVKRTGEKVFLECVQDMDHENMFWYRQDPGLGLRLIYFSYDVKMKEKGDIPEGYSVSREKKERFSLILESASTNQTSMYLCASVLPSGRDSNQPQHFGDGTRLSIL.

The gene calls are TRBV4-2 and TRBJ2-5, with unresolved D. The length of the CDR3 is 14 residues. Germline CDR1 LGHNA, CDR2 YNFKEQ. Trimming left V 0 bases short and J 5 bases short, with 10 bases between. The CDR3 DNA follows: TGTGCCAGCAGCCAAGACCCTGACGGGGAGACCCAGTACTTC. Protein product: CASSQDPDGETQYF.

Only a few counts were recorded for this clone. This chain uses TRBV30 with TRBJ1-1; D is undetermined. Germline V gene data show CDR1 as GTSNPN and CDR2 as SVGIG (reference sequence). The CDR3 has 15 amino acids. With 0 bases removed from V and 3 bases from J, the gap between germline ends came to 14 bases. DNA for the CDR3: TGTGCCTGGAGTGTACCCAGGCATTCGGACACTGAAGCTTTCTTT. This translates into CAWSVPRHSDTEAFF. Supplemented by reference TRBV30 and TRBJ1-1, the full variable domain reads SQTIHQWPATLVQPVGSPLSLECTVEGTSNPNLYWYRQAAGRGLQLLFYSVGIGQISSEVPQNLSASRPQDRQFILSSKKLLLSDSGFYLCAWSVPRHSDTEAFFGQGTRLTVV.

The CDR3 region is CASSLSPDRGEQFF. The CDR3 coding sequence is TGTGCCAGCAGTTTATCCCCCGACAGAGGTGAGCAGTTCTTC. This chain links TRBV27 with TRBJ2-1, with D possibly being TRBD1 (5 bases). This CDR3 has 14 amino acids. Trimming left V 0 bases short and J 9 bases short, with 12 bases between. Germline V gene lookup returns CDR1 MNHEY and CDR2 SMNVEV (reference sequence).

This clone was found a few times. The chain uses TRBV12-3 or TRBV12-4 and TRBJ2-1, with a tentative D call TRBD2 (5 bases). The CDR3 has 12 residues. V lost 8 bases, J lost 6 bases, and 11 bases lay in between. The DNA of the CDR3 is TGTGCCAGCGGAGAGGGTCGCAATGAGCAGTTCTTC. Its protein is CASGEGRNEQFF.

V is TRBV27 and J is TRBJ2-7; the match to TRBD2 covers 9 bases. The CDR3 consists of 15 residues. With V trimmed by 4 bases and J by 3 bases, 7 bases remained unmatched. Germline lookup yields CDR1 MNHEY and CDR2 SMNVEV (reference sequence). Here the CDR3 DNA reads TGTGCCAGCAGTTCACCGGGACTAGCCTTCTACGAGCAGTACTTC. Amino acids: CASSSPGLAFYEQYF.

The J gene is TRBJ1-5, the V gene TRBV24-1; the D gene is possibly TRBD1 (5 bases). CDR1 and CDR2 (germline): KGHDR, SFDVKD. The V end lost 5 bases, the J end lost 4 bases, and 8 bases lay between the germline ends. This CDR3 has 13 amino acids. The CDR3 loop reads CATSAGWNQPQHF. The CDR3 bases are TGTGCCACCAGTGCAGGGTGGAATCAGCCCCAGCATTTT.

This chain joins TRBV3-1 (or the pseudogene TRBV3-2) and TRBJ2-1, with 12 positions matching TRBD1. V was pared by 4 bases and J by 7 bases, with 8 bases of the junction left unmatched. This CDR3 has 16 amino acids. The germline V gene encodes CDR1 LGHDT and CDR2 YNNKEL (reference sequence). Here the CDR3 reads CASSPLGQGANNEQFF. CDR3 nucleotide sequence: TGTGCCAGCAGCCCGTTGGGACAGGGGGCAAATAATGAGCAGTTCTTC.

The CDR3, as DNA: TGTGCCAGTAGTTATACAGCAGACAGCACAGATACGCAGTATTTT. The encoded protein is CASSYTADSTDTQYF. This chain links TRBV19 with TRBJ2-3; D gene uncertain. The CDR3 is made up of 15 amino acids. V was pared by 5 bases and J by 0 bases, with 12 bases between. CDR1 and CDR2 (germline): LNHDA, SQIVND (reference sequence). Full variable domain (outside the CDR3, taken from reference TRBV19 and TRBJ2-3): DGGITQSPKYLFRKEGQNVTLSCEQNLNHDAMYWYRQDPGQGLRLIYYSQIVNDFQKGDIAEGYSVSREKKESFPLTVTSAQKNPTAFYLCASSYTADSTDTQYFGPGTRLTVL.

The chain recombines TRBV29-1 with TRBJ2-7; possible D gene TRBD2, 5 bases. Germline V lookup: CDR1 SQVTM, CDR2 ANQGSEA. V lost 3 bases, J lost 4 bases, and 13 bases lay in between. This CDR3 has 13 amino acids. The CDR3 sequence: CSVDTGNFYEQYF. The DNA for the CDR3 is TGCAGCGTTGATACCGGGAATTTTTACGAGCAGTACTTC.

The gene calls are TRBV7-3 and TRBJ1-6; 8 bases are shared with TRBD1. There are 14 residues in the CDR3. V lost 4 bases to trimming and J lost 9 bases; unmatched junction nucleotides: 5. Germline lookup yields CDR1 SGHTA and CDR2 FQGTGA. The CDR3 sequence is CASSSQGAGSPLHF. In DNA form, the CDR3 reads TGTGCCAGCAGCTCCCAGGGGGCTGGTTCACCCCTCCACTTT.

The chain recombines TRBV29-1 with TRBJ2-7; D call uncertain. The germline gives CDR1 SQVTM, CDR2 ANQGSEA. Trimming left V 0 bases short and J 7 bases short, with 10 bases between. The CDR3 covers 12 residues. The CDR3 region has the DNA TGCAGCGTTGAAGAGACTCCGGGTGAGCAGTACTTC. Translating gives CSVEETPGEQYF.

V gene TRBV10-3 combines with J gene TRBJ2-6; 8 bases are shared with TRBD1. Germline CDR1 reads ENHRY; CDR2 reads SYGVKD. With 5 bases clipped from V and 0 bases from J, the junction kept 9 bases outside the gene matches. The CDR3 is 18 amino acids. The CDR3 DNA reads TGTGCCATCAGTCCGACAGGGGCCGGAATCTCTGGGGCCAACGTCCTGACTTTC. Amino acids: CAISPTGAGISGANVLTF.

The gene calls are TRBV29-1 and TRBJ1-5; 9 bases align to TRBD1. CDR1 is SQVTM, CDR2 ANQGSEA, per germline. Trimming removed 6 bases from V and 7 bases from J; junction bases left unmatched: 4. This CDR3 is built from 12 residues. The CDR3 DNA reads TGCAGCGTGGGGACAGGGAGACAGCCCCAGCATTTT. This encodes CSVGTGRQPQHF.

This rearrangement joins TRBV9 to TRBJ2-7, with 8 bases fitting TRBD1. Trimming at V came to 4 bases and at J to 3 bases, leaving 6 bases not matched to a gene. The CDR3 totals 14 residues. Germline V gene sequence: CDR1 SGDLS, CDR2 YYNGEE. CDR3 in DNA: TGTGCCAGCAGCCCGCGGACAGGGCTCTACGAGCAGTACTTC. It encodes CASSPRTGLYEQYF.